What follows is one T cell receptor (beta chain) and its context. The sample is drawn from a study of blood T cell repertoires in COVID-19. Study in general: The United States, Italy and Spain supplied acute and convalescent COVID-19 samples. The cDNA or gDNA used as material had been derived from T cells, B-cell-depleted T cells, or PBMCs.

Germline assignment: CDR1 MNHEY and CDR2 SMNVEV (reference sequence). CDR3 length equals 14 residues. The ends were cut back, 3 bases at V and 6 bases at J, with 9 bases in the middle. How the authors handled the data: Scientists estimated how many nucleated cells there were by amplifying reference gene primers. Assay: immunoSEQ multiplex PCR; the TCRdb copy retains only in-frame clones and omits some. For V, J and clone size, that table is used; D and trimming come from the DNA. The sample includes around 100,000 clones, roughly nine tenths of them seen just once. The sequence was obtained from a man in his forties or fifties with acute or convalescent COVID-19. The J gene is TRBJ1-6, the V gene TRBV27; perhaps TRBD1 as D (5 bases). Sequencing was done on a sample of peripheral blood. CDR3 nucleotides: TGTGCCAGCAGTTTCACCAGGGTTAATTCACCCCTCCACTTT. This encodes CASSFTRVNSPLHF.